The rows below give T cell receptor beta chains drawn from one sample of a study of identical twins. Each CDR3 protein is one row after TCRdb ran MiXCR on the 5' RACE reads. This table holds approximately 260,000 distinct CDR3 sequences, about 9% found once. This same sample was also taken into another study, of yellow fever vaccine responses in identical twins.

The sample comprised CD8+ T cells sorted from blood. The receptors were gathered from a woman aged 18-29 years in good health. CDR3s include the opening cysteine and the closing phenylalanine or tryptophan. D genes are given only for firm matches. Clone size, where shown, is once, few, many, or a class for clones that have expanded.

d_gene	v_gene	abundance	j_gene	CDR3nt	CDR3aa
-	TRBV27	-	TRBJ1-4	TGTGCCAGCAGTTTAGTAGGGGCCCCAGATTGGGAACTGTTTTTT	CASSLVGAPDWELFF
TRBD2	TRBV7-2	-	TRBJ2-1	TGTGCCAGCAGCTCCGGGCGGGGACTAGCGGGACTTGAGCAGTTCTTC	CASSSGRGLAGLEQFF
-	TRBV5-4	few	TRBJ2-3	TGTGCCAGCAGCTTTCGCGCCGGCCGCACAGATACGCAGTATTTT	CASSFRAGRTDTQYF
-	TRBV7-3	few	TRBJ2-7	TGTGCCAGCAGCTTATATCTTCAGCAGGACCTCTCCTACGAGCAGTACTTC	CASSLYLQQDLSYEQYF
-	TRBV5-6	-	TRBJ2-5	TGTGCCAGCAGCTTTTTATTCAGGGAAAGCAGTTATGGAGAGACCCAGTACTTC	CASSFLFRESSYGETQYF
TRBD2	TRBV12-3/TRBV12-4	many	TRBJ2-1	TGTGCCAGCAGTTTAGGTGGGAGCGGGAGTCCCAATGAGCAGTTCTTC	CASSLGGSGSPNEQFF
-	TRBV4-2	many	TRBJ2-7	TGTGCCAGCAGCCAAGAAGGCCGCGGGATGACCGAGCAGTACTTC	CASSQEGRGMTEQYF
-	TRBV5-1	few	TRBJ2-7	TGCGCCAGCAGCTCGCCCCAAGCCGCCCGGGACGAGCAGTACTTC	CASSSPQAARDEQYF
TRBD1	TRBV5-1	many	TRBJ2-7	TGCGCCAGCAGCTTGAGGCGGGACAGGGAGCAGTACTTC	CASSLRRDREQYF
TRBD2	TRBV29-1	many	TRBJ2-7	TGCAGCGCTCGACTAGCGGGAGAAAGCTACGAGCAGTACTTC	CSARLAGESYEQYF
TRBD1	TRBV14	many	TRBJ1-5	TGTGCCAGCAGCCAAACAGGGGGCGGACAGCCCCAGCATTTT	CASSQTGGGQPQHF
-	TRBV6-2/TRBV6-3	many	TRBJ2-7	TGTGCCAGCAGCCCCAGGGCAATCTCCTACGAGCAGTACTTC	CASSPRAISYEQYF
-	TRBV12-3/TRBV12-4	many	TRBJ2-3	TGTGCCAGCCTCTCCGAGGCGTCGACAGATACGCAGTATTTT	CASLSEASTDTQYF
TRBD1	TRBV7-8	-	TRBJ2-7	TGTGCCAGCAGCCATCGCAGGGGGCCCTACGAGCAGTACTTC	CASSHRRGPYEQYF
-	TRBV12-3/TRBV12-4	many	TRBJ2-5	TGTGCCAGCAGTTCAGCGGTCCTCCAAGAGACCCAGTACTTC	CASSSAVLQETQYF
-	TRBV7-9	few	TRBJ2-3	TGTGCCAGCAGCAAATTTCCGGGACTCCGCGCGGCAGATACGCAGTATTTT	CASSKFPGLRAADTQYF
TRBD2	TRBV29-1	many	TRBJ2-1	TGCAGCGTTGGGGGGACTAGAGTCTACAATGAGCAGTTCTTC	CSVGGTRVYNEQFF
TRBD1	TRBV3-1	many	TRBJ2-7	TGTGCCAGCAGCCAAGATCTAGGGGGCAGTCATTGGGAGCAGTACTTC	CASSQDLGGSHWEQYF
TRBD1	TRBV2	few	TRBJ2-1	TGTGCCAGCAGTGAGGGGCAGGGGGTTTTCAATGAGCAGTTCTTC	CASSEGQGVFNEQFF
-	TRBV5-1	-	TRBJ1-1	TGCGCCAGCAGCCTTCAGGGGTCTGAAGCTTTCTTT	CASSLQGSEAFF
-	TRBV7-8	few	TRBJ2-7	TGTGCCAGCAGCATGATGAACTACGAGCAGTACTTC	CASSMMNYEQYF
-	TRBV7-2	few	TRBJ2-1	TGTGCCAGCAGCTTAGCATTCTTGGGACGGACCTTATACAATGAGCAGTTCTTC	CASSLAFLGRTLYNEQFF
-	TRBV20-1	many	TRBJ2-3	TGCAGTGCTAGAATTACGACAGATACGCAGTATTTT	CSARITTDTQYF
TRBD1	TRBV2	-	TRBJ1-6	TGTGCCAGCAGTCGGACAGGGGTGGATTCACCCCTCCACTTT	CASSRTGVDSPLHF
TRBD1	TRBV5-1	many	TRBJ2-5	TGCGCCAGCGCACTTCGGACAGGACAAGAGACCCAGTACTTC	CASALRTGQETQYF